This TCR beta chain was profiled in a study of blood T cell repertoires in COVID-19. The data were produced by immunoSEQ multiplex PCR, yet TCRdb's version contains in-frame clones alone and is incomplete. The sample records 220,000 or so clones, around 85% being singletons. Germline CDR1 reads SGHDT; CDR2 reads YYEEEE. V lost 4 bases to trimming and J lost 3 bases, with 13 bases between them. There are 15 residues in the CDR3. Each participant's cohort was designated according to participant-reported clinical history. This clonotype was obtained from a woman aged 40 to 50 with acute COVID-19. The V gene is TRBV5-6, the J gene TRBJ1-4; D gene unclear. Material: PBMCs or T cells enriched from blood (not recorded which). The CDR3: CASSPWATPNEKLFF. In nucleotides, the CDR3 is TGTGCCAGCAGCCCTTGGGCGACCCCTAATGAAAAACTGTTTTTT.